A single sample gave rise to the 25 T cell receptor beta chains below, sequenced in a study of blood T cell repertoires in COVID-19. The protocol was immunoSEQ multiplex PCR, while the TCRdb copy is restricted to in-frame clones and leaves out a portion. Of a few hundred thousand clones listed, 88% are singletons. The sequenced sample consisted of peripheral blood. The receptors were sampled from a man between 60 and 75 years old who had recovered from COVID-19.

This CDR3 reads CATSDLPRSYGYTF. The CDR3 region has the DNA TGTGCCACCAGTGATTTGCCGCGAAGCTATGGCTACACCTTC. The V gene is TRBV24-1, the J gene TRBJ1-2; D remains unclear. V was cut by 0 bases and J by 4 bases, with 8 bases left in between. The CDR3 totals 14 residues. The germline V gene has CDR1 KGHDR and CDR2 SFDVKD.

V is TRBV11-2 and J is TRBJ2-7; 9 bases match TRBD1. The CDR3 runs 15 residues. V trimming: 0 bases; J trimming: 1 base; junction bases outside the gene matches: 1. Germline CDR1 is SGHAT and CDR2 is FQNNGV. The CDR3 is CASSLEQGASYEQYF. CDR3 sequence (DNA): TGTGCCAGCAGCTTAGAACAGGGGGCGTCCTACGAGCAGTACTTC.

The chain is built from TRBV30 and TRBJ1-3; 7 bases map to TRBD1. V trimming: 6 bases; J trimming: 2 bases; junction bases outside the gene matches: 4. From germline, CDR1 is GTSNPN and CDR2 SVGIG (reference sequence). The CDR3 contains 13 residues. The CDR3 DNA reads TGTGCCTGTGACAGGGTAGCTGGAAACACCATATATTTT. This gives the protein CACDRVAGNTIYF.

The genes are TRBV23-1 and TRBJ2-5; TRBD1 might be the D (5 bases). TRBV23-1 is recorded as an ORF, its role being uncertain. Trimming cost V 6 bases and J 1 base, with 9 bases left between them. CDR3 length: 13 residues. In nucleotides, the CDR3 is TGCGCCAGCAGACTAAGGGGCCAAGAGACCCAGTACTTC. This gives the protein CASRLRGQETQYF.

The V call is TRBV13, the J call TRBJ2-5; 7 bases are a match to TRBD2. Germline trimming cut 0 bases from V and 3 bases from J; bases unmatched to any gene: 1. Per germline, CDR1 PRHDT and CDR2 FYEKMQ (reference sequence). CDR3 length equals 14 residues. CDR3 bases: TGTGCCAGCAGCTTAGGTGGACTAGAAGAGACCCAGTACTTC. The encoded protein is CASSLGGLEETQYF.

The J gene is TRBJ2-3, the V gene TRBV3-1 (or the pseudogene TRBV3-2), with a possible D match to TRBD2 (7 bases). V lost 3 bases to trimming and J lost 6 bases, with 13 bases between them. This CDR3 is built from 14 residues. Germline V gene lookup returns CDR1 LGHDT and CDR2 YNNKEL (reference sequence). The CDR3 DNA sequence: TGTGCCAGCAGCCAGGGAGGGGGGCTGGATACGCAGTATTTT. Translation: CASSQGGGLDTQYF.

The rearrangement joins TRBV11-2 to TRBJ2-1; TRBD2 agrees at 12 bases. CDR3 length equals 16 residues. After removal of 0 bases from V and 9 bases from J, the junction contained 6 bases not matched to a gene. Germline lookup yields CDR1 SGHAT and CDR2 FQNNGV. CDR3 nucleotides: TGTGCCAGCAGCTTAGATTCTAGCGGGGGGGCCTTTGAGCAGTTCTTC. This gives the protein CASSLDSSGGAFEQFF.

CDR3 sequence: CASRATENYGYTF. CDR3 DNA sequence: TGTGCCAGCAGAGCGACAGAAAACTATGGCTACACCTTC. The chain recombines TRBV6-5 with TRBJ1-2; maybe TRBD1 (5 bases). V was clipped by 6 bases and J by 2 bases, with 10 bases between them. Germline CDR1 reads MNHEY; CDR2 reads SVGAGI. The CDR3 loop spans 13 amino acids.

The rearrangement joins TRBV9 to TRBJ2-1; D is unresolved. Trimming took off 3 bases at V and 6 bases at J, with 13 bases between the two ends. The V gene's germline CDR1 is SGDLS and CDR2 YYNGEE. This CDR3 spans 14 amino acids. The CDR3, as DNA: TGTGCCAGCAGCGCCCTGACAAGTATCAATGAGCAGTTCTTC. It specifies CASSALTSINEQFF.

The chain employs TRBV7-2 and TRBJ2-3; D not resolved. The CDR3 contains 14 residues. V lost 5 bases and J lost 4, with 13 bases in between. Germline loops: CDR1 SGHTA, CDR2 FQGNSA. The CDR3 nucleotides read TGTGCCAGCAGCCTACCTCACGTCGCAGATACGCAGTATTTT. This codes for CASSLPHVADTQYF.

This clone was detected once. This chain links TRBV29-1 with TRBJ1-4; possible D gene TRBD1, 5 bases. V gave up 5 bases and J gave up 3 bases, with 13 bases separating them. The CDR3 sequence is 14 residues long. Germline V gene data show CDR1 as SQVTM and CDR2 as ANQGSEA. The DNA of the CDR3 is TGCAGCGTTTCCCGGGGGGTTGCTAATGAAAAACTGTTTTTT. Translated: CSVSRGVANEKLFF.

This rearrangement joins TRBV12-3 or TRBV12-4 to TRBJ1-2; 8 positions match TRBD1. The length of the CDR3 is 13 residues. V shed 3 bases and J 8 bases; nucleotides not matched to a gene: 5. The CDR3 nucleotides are TGTGCCAGCAGTTTTGGGACAGGACTGGGCTACACCTTC. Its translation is CASSFGTGLGYTF.

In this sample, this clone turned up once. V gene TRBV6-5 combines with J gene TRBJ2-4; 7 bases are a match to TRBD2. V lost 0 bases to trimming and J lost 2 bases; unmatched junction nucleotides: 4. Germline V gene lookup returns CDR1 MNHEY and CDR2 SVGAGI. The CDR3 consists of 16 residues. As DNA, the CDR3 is TGTGCCAGCAGTTACTCCAGGACTAGTACCAAAAACATTCAGTACTTC. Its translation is CASSYSRTSTKNIQYF.

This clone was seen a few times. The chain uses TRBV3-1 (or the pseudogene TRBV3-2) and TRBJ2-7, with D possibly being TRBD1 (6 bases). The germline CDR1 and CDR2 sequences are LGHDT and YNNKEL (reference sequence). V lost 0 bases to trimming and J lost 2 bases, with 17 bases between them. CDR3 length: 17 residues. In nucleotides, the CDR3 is TGTGCCAGCAGCCAAGATCGGAGTGACAGGCCTACCTACGAGCAGTACTTC. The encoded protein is CASSQDRSDRPTYEQYF.

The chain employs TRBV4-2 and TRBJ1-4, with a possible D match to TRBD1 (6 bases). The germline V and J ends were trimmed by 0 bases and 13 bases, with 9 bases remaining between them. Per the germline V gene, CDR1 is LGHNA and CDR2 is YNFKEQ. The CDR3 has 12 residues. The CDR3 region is CASSQEWTALFF. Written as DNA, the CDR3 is TGTGCCAGCAGCCAAGAGTGGACAGCACTGTTTTTT.

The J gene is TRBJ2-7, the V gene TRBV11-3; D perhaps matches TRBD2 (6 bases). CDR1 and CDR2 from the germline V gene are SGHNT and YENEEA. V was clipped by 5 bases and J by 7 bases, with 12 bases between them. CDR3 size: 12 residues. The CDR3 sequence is CASSREPEEQYF. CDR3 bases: TGTGCCAGCAGCCGGGAGCCGGAGGAGCAGTACTTC.

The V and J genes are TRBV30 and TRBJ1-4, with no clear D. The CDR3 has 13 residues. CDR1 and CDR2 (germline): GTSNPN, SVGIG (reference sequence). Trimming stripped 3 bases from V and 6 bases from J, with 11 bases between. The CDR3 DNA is TGTGCCTGGAGGTACAGATCGGATGAAAAACTGTTTTTT. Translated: CAWRYRSDEKLFF.

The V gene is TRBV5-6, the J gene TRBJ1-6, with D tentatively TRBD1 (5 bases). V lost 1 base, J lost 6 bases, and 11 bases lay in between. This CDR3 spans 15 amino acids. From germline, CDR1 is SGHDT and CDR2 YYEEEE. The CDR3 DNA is TGTGCCAGCAGCTTGAAGGCGGGGGTTAATTCACCCCTCCACTTT. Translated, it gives CASSLKAGVNSPLHF.

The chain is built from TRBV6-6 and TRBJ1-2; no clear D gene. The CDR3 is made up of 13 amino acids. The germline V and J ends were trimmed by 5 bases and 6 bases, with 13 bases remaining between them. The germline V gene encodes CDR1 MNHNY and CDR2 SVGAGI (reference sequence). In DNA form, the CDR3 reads TGTGCCAGCAGTCCCGGGGTCTTCAATGGCTACACCTTC. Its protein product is CASSPGVFNGYTF.

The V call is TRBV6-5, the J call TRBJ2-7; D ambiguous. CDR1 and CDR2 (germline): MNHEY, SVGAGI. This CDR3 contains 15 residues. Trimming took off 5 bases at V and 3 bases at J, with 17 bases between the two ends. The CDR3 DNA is TGTGCCAGCAGTCCGTCATTAGCTAACGGCTACGAGCAGTACTTC. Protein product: CASSPSLANGYEQYF.

As DNA, the CDR3 is TGTGCCAGCTCACCTCTTTTCGGGGGGGCCAAAGGGAATGAGCAGTTCTTC. Its translation is CASSPLFGGAKGNEQFF. V and J are TRBV18 and TRBJ2-1; 8 bases agree with TRBD2. The CDR3 sequence is 17 residues long. The V segment lost 3 bases and the J segment 7 bases; nucleotides outside the gene matches: 14. CDR1 KGHSH and CDR2 LQKENI come from the germline V gene.

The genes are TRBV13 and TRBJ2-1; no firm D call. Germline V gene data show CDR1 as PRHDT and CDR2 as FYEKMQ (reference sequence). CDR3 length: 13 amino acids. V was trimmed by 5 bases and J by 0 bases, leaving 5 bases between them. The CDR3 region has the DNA TGTGCCAGCAGCCGGTTCTCCTACAATGAGCAGTTCTTC. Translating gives CASSRFSYNEQFF.

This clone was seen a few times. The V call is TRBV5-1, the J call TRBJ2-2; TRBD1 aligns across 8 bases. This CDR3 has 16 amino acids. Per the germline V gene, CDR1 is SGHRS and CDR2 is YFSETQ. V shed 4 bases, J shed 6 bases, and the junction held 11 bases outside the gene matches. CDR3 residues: CASSLVGQGTAGELFF. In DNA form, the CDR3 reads TGCGCCAGCAGCCTCGTCGGACAGGGAACGGCCGGGGAGCTGTTTTTT.

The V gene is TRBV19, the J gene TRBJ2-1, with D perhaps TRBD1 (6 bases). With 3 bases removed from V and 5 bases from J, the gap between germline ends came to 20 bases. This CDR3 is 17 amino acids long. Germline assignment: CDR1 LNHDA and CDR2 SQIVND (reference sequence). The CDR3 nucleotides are TGTGCCAGTAGTATCCTCGCCTCGGACAGAGCTAACAATGAGCAGTTCTTC. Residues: CASSILASDRANNEQFF.

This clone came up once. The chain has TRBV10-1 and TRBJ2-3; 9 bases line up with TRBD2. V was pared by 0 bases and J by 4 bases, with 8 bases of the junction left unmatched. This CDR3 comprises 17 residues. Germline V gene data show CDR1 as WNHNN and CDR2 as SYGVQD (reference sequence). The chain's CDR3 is CASSESDRRGGPDTQYF. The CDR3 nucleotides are TGCGCCAGCAGTGAGTCGGATAGGCGGGGGGGCCCAGATACGCAGTATTTT.